Presented here are 10 T cell receptor beta chains from one specimen sequenced in a study of T cells in Graves' hyperthyroidism and ophthalmopathy. Using RNA transcripts as the source, TCR beta CDR3 regions were amplified. The study used the HTBI primer set for a first-round RT-PCR of the TCR CDR3. TCRdb ran MiXCR on the multiplex PCR reads and lists one entry per CDR3 protein. The sample lists more than 450,000 distinct CDR3 sequences; 14% were seen once. The specimen sequenced was blood. The receptors were gathered from a woman aged 40 to 55 with Graves' hyperthyroidism.

This clonotype was observed many times. V usage is TRBV7-2 and J usage is TRBJ2-7, with 9 bases identical to TRBD1. The germline V gene has CDR1 SGHTA and CDR2 FQGNSA. The CDR3 has 18 amino acids. Losses at the gene ends were 7 bases for V and 5 bases for J; bases not matched to a gene: 21. CDR3: CASTRRTGDPTAHHEQYF. CDR3 nucleotide sequence: TGTGCCAGCACGAGGAGGACAGGGGACCCAACGGCCCATCACGAGCAGTACTTC.

This clonotype was seen many times. The V and J genes are TRBV28 and TRBJ1-5; no firm D call. The V gene lost 5 bases and the J gene lost 5 bases, with 7 bases spanning the gap. The CDR3 spans 12 residues. Germline V lookup: CDR1 MDHEN, CDR2 SYDVKM. CDR3 DNA: TGTGCCAGCAGTCCTCAGGATCAGCCCCAGCATTTT. Its translation is CASSPQDQPQHF.

Many counts were recorded for this clonotype. The J gene is TRBJ2-3, the V gene TRBV5-1; the D is unclear. Trimming took 6 bases from V and 6 from J, leaving 11 bases between them. The CDR3 has 12 residues. CDR1 and CDR2 (germline): SGHRS, YFSETQ. This CDR3 is CASKGKADTQYF. Written as DNA, the CDR3 is TGCGCCAGCAAAGGCAAGGCGGATACGCAGTATTTT. The variable domain in full, with the rest retrieved from reference TRBV5-1 and TRBJ2-3, is KAGVTQTPRYLIKTRGQQVTLSCSPISGHRSVSWYQQTPGQGLQFLFEYFSETQRNKGNFPGRFSGRQFSNSRSEMNVSTLELGDSALYLCASKGKADTQYFGPGTRLTVL.

This clonotype was seen at least ten times. The chain uses TRBV5-1 and TRBJ2-7, with D perhaps matching TRBD1 (5 bases). Germline CDR1 is SGHRS and CDR2 is YFSETQ. Between the trimmed V and J ends, which lost 0 bases and 9 bases, there was a span of 13 bases. The CDR3 is 13 residues long. CDR3 region: CASSLETELGQYF. The CDR3 DNA follows: TGCGCCAGCAGCTTGGAGACAGAGCTGGGGCAGTACTTC.

The chain links TRBV20-1 to TRBJ2-3; 16 bases align to TRBD2. Germline assignment: CDR1 DFQATT and CDR2 SNEGSKA (reference sequence). There are 16 residues in the CDR3. V shed 6 bases, J shed 4 bases, and the junction held 7 bases outside the gene matches. This chain's CDR3 is CSATGTSGRAADTQYF. CDR3 DNA sequence: TGCAGTGCAACCGGGACTAGCGGGAGGGCCGCAGATACGCAGTATTTT.

The sample holds many counts of this clonotype. The J gene is TRBJ2-5, the V gene TRBV20-1, with D tentatively TRBD2 (5 bases). The germline gives CDR1 DFQATT, CDR2 SNEGSKA (reference sequence). The V gene lost 3 bases and the J gene lost 4 bases, with 15 bases spanning the gap. This CDR3 has 14 amino acids. The CDR3 here is CSARSSREIETQYF. The CDR3 bases are TGCAGTGCTAGGTCTTCTAGGGAGATAGAGACCCAGTACTTC.

This clonotype was seen a handful of times. The chain joins TRBV30 to TRBJ2-1, with 11 nucleotides matching TRBD2. The V gene end was trimmed by 5 bases and the J gene end by 0 bases; junction bases not matched to a gene: 9. Germline V CDR1 and CDR2: GTSNPN, SVGIG (reference sequence). CDR3 size: 17 residues. The CDR3 DNA is TGTGCCTGGGGGGGGGTAGCGGGAGGGAGCTCCTACAATGAGCAGTTCTTC. Protein sequence: CAWGGVAGGSSYNEQFF.

This clonotype was counted a few times. V is TRBV27 and J is TRBJ1-5; a weak D match, TRBD1 (6 bases). The CDR3 spans 17 residues. Germline V gives CDR1 MNHEY, CDR2 SMNVEV (reference sequence). The V and J ends lost 4 bases and 0 bases respectively, with 16 bases between them. For the CDR3, the DNA is TGTGCCAGCAGTTCAACAGGAGGGGGATATAGCAATCAGCCCCAGCATTTT. Its translation is CASSSTGGGYSNQPQHF.

This clonotype was counted many times. The chain combines TRBV24-1 with TRBJ2-3, with D perhaps matching TRBD1 (5 bases). The V end was cut by 9 bases, the J end by 3 bases, with 18 bases between. This CDR3 is 15 amino acids long. CDR1 is KGHDR, CDR2 SFDVKD, per germline. CDR3 sequence (DNA): TGTGCCACCGGCGAGAGAAGGGGCGGAACAGATACGCAGTATTTT. Its translation: CATGERRGGTDTQYF.

This clonotype has a count of ten or more. The chain combines TRBV7-3 with TRBJ2-7; TRBD1 aligns across 10 bases. Germline V gene data show CDR1 as SGHTA and CDR2 as FQGTGA. J was trimmed by 5 bases and V by 3 bases; bases with no gene match: 4. The CDR3 runs 14 residues. The chain's CDR3 is CASSLAGTGDEQYF. The CDR3, as DNA: TGTGCCAGCAGCTTGGCCGGGACAGGGGACGAGCAGTACTTC. Variable domain in full (rest from reference TRBV7-3 and TRBJ2-7): GAGVSQTPSNKVTEKGKYVELRCDPISGHTALYWYRQSLGQGPEFLIYFQGTGAADDSGLPNDRFFAVRPEGSVSTLKIQRTERGDSAVYLCASSLAGTGDEQYFGPGTRLTVT.